A single T cell receptor beta chain is shown here with its context. The antigen is unknown. This CDR3 contains 15 residues. With 4 bases removed from V and 5 bases from J, the gap between germline ends came to 17 bases. The data originate from a study of CD8 T cells in ankylosing spondylitis. Study-level points and caveats: Reportedly, matched ankylosing spondylitis synovial fluid was significantly enriched for disease-linked clones. One TCR beta motif, made up of several highly homologous variants, appeared characteristic of ankylosing spondylitis blood.

For TCR beta, libraries came from quantitative 5'-RACE with molecular barcodes. TCRdb analysed the 5' RACE reads with MiXCR anew, one entry per CDR3 protein. The sample holds about 420,000 distinct CDR3 sequences, under 25% seen once. This TCR came from a male donor with ankylosing spondylitis. This chain links TRBV12-3 or TRBV12-4 with TRBJ1-1; a weak D match, TRBD1 (6 bases). The sample consisted of blood, either unsorted or a sorted T cell fraction (not recorded which). CDR3 sequence: CASSSHPGQGTEAFF. CDR3 DNA sequence: TGTGCCAGCAGTTCCCACCCAGGGCAGGGGACTGAAGCTTTCTTT.